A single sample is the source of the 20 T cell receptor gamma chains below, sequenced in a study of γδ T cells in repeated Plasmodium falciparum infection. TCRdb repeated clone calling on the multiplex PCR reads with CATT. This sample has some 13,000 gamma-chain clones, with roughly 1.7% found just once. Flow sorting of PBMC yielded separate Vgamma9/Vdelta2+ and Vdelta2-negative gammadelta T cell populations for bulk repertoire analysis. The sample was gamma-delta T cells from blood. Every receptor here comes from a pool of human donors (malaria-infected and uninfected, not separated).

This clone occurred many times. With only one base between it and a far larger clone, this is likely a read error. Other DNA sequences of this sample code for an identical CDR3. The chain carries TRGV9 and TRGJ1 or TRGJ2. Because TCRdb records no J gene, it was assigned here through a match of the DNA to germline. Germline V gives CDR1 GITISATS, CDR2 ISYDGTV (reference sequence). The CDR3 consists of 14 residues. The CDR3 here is CALWDPIFYYKKLF. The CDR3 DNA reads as TGTGCTTTGTGGGACCCAATTTTCTATTATAAGAAACTCTTT.

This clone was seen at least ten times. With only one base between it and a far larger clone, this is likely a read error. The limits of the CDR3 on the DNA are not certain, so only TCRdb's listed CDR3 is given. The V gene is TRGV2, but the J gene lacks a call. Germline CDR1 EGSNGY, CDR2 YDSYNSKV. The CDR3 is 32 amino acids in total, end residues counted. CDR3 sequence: CATGDGPIGIRNSLAVEQHWLSQVSIGRIQHF.

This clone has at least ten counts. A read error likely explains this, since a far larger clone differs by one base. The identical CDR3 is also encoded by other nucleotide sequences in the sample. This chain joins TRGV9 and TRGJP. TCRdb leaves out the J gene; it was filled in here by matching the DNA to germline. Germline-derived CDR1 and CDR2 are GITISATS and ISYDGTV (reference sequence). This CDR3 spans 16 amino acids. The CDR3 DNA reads TGTGCCTTGTGGGACCTTCAAGAGCTGGGCAAAAAAATCAAGGTATTT. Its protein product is CALWDLQELGKKIKVF.

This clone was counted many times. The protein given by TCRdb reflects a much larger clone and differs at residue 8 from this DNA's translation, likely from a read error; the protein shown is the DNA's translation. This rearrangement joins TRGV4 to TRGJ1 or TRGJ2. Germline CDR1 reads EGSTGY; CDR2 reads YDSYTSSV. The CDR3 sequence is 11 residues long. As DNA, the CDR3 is TGTGCCACCTGGGCCTATTATGAGAAACTCTTT. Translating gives CATWAYYEKLF.

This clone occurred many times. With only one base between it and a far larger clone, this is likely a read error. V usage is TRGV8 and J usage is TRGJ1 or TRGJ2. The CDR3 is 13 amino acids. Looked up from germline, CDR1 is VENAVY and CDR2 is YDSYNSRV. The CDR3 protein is CATWNPPGYKKLF. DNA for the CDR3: TGTGCCACCTGGAACCCCCCCGGTTATAAGAAGCTCTTT.

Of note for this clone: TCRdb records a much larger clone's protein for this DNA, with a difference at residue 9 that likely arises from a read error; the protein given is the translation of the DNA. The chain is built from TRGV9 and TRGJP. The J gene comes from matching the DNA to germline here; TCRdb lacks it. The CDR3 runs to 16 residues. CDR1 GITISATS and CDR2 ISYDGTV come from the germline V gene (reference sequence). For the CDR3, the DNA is TGTGCCTTGTGGGAGGTTACGGAGTCGGGCAAAAAAATCAAGGTATTT. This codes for CALWEVTESGKKIKVF.

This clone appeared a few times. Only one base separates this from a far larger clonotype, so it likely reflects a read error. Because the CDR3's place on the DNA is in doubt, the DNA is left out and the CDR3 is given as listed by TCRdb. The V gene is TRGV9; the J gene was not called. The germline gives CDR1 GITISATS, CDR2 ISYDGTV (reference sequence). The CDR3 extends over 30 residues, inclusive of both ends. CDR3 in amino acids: CALWEAEIRNSLAVEQHWLSQVSIGRIQHF.

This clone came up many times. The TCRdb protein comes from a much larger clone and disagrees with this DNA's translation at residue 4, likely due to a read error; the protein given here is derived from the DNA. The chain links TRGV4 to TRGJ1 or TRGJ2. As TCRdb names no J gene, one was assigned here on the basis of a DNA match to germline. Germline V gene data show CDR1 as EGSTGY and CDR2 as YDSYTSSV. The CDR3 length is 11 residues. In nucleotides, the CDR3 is TGTGCCACCAGGGATGACAAAAAGAAACTCTTT. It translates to CATRDDKKKLF.

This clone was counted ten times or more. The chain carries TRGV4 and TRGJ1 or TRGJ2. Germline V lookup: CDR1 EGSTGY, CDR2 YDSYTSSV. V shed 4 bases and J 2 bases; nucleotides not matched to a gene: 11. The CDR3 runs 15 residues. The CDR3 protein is CATWDPHRDYYKKLF. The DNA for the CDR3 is TGTGCCACCTGGGACCCCCACAGGGATTATTATAAGAAACTCTTT.

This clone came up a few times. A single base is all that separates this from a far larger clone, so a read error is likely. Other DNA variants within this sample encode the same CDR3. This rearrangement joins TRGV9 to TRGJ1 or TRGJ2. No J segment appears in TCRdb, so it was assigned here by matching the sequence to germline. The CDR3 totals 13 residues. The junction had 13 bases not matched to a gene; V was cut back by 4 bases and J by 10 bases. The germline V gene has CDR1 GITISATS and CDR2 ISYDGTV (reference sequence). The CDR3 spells CALWDLRLRKKLF. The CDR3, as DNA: TGTGCCTTGTGGGATTTACGCTTACGGAAGAAACTCTTT.

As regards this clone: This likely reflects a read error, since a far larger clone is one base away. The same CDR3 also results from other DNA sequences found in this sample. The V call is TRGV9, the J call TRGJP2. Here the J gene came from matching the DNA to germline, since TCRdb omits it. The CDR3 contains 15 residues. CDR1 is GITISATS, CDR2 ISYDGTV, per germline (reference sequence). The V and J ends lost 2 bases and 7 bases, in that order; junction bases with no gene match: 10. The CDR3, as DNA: TGTGCCTTGTGGGAGGAAAAGCGTAATGATTGGATCAAGACGTTT. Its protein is CALWEEKRNDWIKTF.

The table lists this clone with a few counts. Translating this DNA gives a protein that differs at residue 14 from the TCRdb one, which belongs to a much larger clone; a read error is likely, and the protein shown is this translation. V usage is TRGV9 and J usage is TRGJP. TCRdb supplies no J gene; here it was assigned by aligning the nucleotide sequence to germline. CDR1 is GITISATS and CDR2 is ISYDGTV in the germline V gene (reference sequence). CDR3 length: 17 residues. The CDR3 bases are TGTGCCTTGTGGGAGGTAAAACAAGAGTTGGGCAAAAAAGTCAAGGTATTT. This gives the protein CALWEVKQELGKKVKVF.

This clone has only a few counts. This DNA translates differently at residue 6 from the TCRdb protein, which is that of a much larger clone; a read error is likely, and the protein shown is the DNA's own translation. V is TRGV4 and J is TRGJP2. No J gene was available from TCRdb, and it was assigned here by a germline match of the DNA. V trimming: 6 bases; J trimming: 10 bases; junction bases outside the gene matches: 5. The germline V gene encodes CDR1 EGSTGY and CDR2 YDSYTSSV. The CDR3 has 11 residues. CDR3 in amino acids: CATWRGWIKTF. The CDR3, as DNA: TGTGCCACCTGGCGTGGTTGGATCAAGACGTTT.

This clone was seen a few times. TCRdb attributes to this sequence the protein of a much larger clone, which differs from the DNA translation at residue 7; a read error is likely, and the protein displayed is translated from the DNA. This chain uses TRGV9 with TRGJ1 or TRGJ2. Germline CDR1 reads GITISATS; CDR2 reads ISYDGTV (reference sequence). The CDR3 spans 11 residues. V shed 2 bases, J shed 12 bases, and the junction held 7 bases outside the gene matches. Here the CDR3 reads CALWEGGRKLF. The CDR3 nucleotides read TGTGCCTTGTGGGAGGGGGGGAGGAAACTCTTT.

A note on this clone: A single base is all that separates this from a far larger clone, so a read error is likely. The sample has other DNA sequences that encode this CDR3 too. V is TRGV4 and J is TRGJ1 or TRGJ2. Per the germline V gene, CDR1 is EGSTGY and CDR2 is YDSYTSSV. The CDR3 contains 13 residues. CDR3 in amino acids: CATWDGGYYKKLF. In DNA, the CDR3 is TGTGCCACCTGGGATGGTGGATATTATAAAAAACTCTTT.

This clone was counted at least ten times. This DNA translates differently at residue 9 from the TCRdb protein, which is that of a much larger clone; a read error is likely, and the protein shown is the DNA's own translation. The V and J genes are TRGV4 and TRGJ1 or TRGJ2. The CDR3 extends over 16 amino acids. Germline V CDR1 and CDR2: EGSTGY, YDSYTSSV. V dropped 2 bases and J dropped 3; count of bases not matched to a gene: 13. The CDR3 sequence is CATWDETQGSYYKKLF. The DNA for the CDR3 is TGTGCCACCTGGGATGAAACACAAGGGAGTTATTATAAGAAACTCTTT.

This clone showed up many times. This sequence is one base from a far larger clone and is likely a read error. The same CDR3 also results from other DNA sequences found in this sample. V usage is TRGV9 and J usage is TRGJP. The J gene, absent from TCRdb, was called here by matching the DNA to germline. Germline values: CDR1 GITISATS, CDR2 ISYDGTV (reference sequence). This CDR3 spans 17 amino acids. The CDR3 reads CALWEDEPELGKKIKVF. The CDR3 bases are TGTGCCTTGTGGGAGGACGAACCAGAGCTGGGCAAAAAAATCAAGGTATTT.

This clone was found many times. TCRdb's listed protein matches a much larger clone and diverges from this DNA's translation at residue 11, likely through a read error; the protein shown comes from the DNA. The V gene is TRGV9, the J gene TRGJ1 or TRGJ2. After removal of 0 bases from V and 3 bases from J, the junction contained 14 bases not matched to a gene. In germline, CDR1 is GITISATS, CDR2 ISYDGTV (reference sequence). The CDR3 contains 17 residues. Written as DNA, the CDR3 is TGTGCCTTGTGGGAGGTGCTTGGGATAGGAAGTTATTATAAGAAACTCTTT. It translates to CALWEVLGIGSYYKKLF.

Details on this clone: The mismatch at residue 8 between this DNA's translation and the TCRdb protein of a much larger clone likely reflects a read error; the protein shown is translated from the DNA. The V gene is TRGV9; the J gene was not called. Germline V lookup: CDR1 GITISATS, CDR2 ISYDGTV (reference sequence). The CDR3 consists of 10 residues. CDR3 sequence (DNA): TGTGCCTTGTGGTATTATAAGAGACTCTTT. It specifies CALWYYKRLF.

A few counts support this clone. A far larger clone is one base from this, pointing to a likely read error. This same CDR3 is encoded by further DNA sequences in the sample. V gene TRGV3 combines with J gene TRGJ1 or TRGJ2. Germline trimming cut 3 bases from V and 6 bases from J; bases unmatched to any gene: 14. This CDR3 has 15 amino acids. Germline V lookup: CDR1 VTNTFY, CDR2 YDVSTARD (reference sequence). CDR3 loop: CATWDRALGIYKKLF. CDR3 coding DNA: TGTGCCACCTGGGACCGCGCTCTGGGCATTTATAAGAAACTCTTT.